The next 6 T cell receptor beta chains were all read from a single sample in a study of shared clonotypes between healthy human individuals. The repertoire was sequenced with immunoSEQ multiplex PCR; TCRdb's copy has only in-frame clones and lacks some. The sample contains roughly 2,500,000 clones, roughly 93% of which appear only once. The sequencing input was naive CD4+ T cells from PBMCs. Indicated subset: CD45RA+ positively selected. The receptors derive from a man aged 18 to 29 in good health. Some clones in this sample may be carry-over from other donors' samples.

This rearrangement joins TRBV19 to TRBJ2-1; TRBD2 matches at 12 bases. The V gene end was trimmed by 4 bases and the J gene end by 9 bases; junction bases not matched to a gene: 7. The germline V gene encodes CDR1 LNHDA and CDR2 SQIVND (reference sequence). This CDR3 spans 15 amino acids. In nucleotides, the CDR3 is TGTGCCAGTAGTACCAGACTAGCGGGAGTAATTGAGCAGTTCTTC. This encodes CASSTRLAGVIEQFF.

J is TRBJ1-4 and V is TRBV5-6, with 8 bases lining up with TRBD1. V shed 0 bases, J shed 7 bases, and the junction held 8 bases outside the gene matches. From germline, CDR1 is SGHDT and CDR2 YYEEEE. The CDR3 sequence is 16 residues long. The CDR3 region is CASSLVRQGWGEKLFF. The CDR3 nucleotides are TGTGCCAGCAGCTTGGTTCGACAGGGGTGGGGTGAAAAACTGTTTTTT.

The rearrangement joins TRBV28 to TRBJ2-3; TRBD2 agrees at 10 bases. CDR1 is MDHEN and CDR2 is SYDVKM in the germline V gene. V lost 6 bases to trimming and J lost 3 bases; unmatched junction nucleotides: 6. This CDR3 contains 15 residues. CDR3 amino acids: CASSHSGRATDTQYF. In nucleotides, the CDR3 is TGTGCCAGCAGCCACAGCGGGAGGGCGACAGATACGCAGTATTTT.

This chain joins TRBV7-3 and TRBJ2-3, with 10 bases identical to TRBD2. Germline CDR1 SGHTA, CDR2 FQGTGA. This CDR3 is 15 amino acids long. The trim removed 4 bases at V and 2 bases at J, leaving 3 bases unmatched. For the CDR3, the DNA is TGTGCCAGCAGCTCCGGGACTAGCGACACAGATACGCAGTATTTT. Its protein is CASSSGTSDTDTQYF.

The chain uses TRBV27 and TRBJ1-6; the D is unclear. The V gene lost 2 bases and the J gene lost 7 bases, with 6 bases spanning the gap. Germline assignment: CDR1 MNHEY and CDR2 SMNVEV (reference sequence). The CDR3 covers 13 residues. The CDR3 DNA follows: TGTGCCAGCAGTTTAATCTTGAATTCACCCCTCCACTTT. It yields the protein CASSLILNSPLHF.

The chain links TRBV5-6 to TRBJ1-1, with D unclear. This CDR3 contains 15 residues. The V end was cut by 4 bases, the J end by 2 bases, with 15 bases between. Germline-derived CDR1 and CDR2 are SGHDT and YYEEEE. Here the CDR3 DNA reads TGTGCCAGCAGCACGGTTCTACTATTAAACACTGAAGCTTTCTTT. This encodes CASSTVLLLNTEAFF. Combining the CDR3 with reference TRBV5-6 and TRBJ1-1 gives the whole variable domain DAGVTQSPTHLIKTRGQQVTLRCSPKSGHDTVSWYQQALGQGPQFIFQYYEEEERQRGNFPDRFSGHQFPNYSSELNVNALLLGDSALYLCASSTVLLLNTEAFFGQGTRLTVV.